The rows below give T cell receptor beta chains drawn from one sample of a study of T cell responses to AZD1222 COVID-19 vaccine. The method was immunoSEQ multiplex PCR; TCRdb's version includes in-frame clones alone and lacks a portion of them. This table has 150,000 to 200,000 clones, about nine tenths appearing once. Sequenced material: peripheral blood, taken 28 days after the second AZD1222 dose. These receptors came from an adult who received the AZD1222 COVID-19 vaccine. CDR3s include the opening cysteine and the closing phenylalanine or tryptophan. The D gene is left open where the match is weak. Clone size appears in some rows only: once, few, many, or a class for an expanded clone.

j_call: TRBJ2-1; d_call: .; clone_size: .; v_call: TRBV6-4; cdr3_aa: CASSDSGASGHNEQFF; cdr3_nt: TGTGCCAGCAGTGACTCGGGTGCCTCCGGCCACAATGAGCAGTTCTTC
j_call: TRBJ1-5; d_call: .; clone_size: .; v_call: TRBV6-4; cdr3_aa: CASSDSKGEDQPQHF; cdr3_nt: TGTGCCAGCAGTGACTCCAAGGGGGAGGATCAGCCCCAGCATTTT
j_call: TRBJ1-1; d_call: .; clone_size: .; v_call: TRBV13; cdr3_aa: CASSSWTGNTEAFF; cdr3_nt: TGTGCCAGCAGCTCCTGGACTGGGAACACTGAAGCTTTCTTT
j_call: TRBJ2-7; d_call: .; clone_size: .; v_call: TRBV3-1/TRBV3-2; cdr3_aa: CASSRGGRQQSYEQYF; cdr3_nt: TGTGCCAGCAGCCGGGGCGGACGGCAGCAATCCTACGAGCAGTACTTC
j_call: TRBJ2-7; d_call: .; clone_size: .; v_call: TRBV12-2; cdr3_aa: CASRPHPARNRYEQYF; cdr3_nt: TGTGCAAGTCGCCCCCATCCAGCTCGAAATCGCTACGAGCAGTACTTC
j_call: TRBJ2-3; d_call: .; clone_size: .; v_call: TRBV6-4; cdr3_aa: CASSRQAGSTDTQYF; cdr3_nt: TGTGCCAGCAGCCGGCAGGCGGGAAGCACAGATACGCAGTATTTT
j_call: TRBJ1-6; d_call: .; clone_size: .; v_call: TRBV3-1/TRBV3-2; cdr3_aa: CASSQTYFGPESPLHF; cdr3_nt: TGTGCCAGCAGCCAAACATACTTCGGACCTGAGTCACCCCTCCACTTT
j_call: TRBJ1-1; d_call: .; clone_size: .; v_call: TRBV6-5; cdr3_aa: CASSLNRAGNTEAFF; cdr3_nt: TGTGCCAGCAGTTTGAACAGGGCGGGTAACACTGAAGCTTTCTTT
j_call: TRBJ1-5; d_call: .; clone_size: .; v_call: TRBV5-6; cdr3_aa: CASSLAGGNQPQHF; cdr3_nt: TGTGCCAGCAGCTTGGCAGGGGGCAATCAGCCCCAGCATTTT
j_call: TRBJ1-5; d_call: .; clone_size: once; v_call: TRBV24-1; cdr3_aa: CATSGGPVNQPQHF; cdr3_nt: TGTGCCACCAGTGGGGGGCCTGTAAATCAGCCCCAGCATTTT
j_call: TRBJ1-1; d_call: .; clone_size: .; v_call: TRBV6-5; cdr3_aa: CASRSGFAEAFF; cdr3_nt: TGTGCCAGCAGGTCAGGGTTCGCTGAAGCTTTCTTT
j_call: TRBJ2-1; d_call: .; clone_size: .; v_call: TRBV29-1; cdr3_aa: CNIYGANYNEQFF; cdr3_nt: TGCAACATCTACGGGGCTAACTACAATGAGCAGTTCTTC
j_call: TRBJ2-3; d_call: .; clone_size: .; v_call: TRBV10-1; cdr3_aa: CASSESGSTDTQYF; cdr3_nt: TGCGCCAGCAGTGAGTCGGGAAGCACAGATACGCAGTATTTT
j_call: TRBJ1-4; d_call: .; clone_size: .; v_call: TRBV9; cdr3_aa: CASSVRQTERTEKLFF; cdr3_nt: TGTGCCAGCAGCGTGCGGCAGACAGAAAGAACTGAAAAACTGTTTTTT
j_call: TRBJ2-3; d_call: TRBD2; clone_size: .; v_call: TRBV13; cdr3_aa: CASSLALLAGGLNMRTASTDTQYF; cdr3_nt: TGTGCCAGCAGCTTAGCCCTCCTAGCGGGGGGCTTAAACATGCGGACCGCTAGCACAGATACGCAGTATTTT
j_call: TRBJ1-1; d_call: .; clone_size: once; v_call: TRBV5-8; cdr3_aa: CASSLGRGSNTEAFF; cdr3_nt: TGTGCCAGCAGCTTGGGGAGGGGGTCGAACACTGAAGCTTTCTTT
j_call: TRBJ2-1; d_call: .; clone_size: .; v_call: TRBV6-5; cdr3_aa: CASRLGTAYNEQFF; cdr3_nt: TGTGCCAGCAGACTCGGGACTGCTTACAATGAGCAGTTCTTC
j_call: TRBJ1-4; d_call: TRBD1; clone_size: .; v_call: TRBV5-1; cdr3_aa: CASSWRDRGIREKLFF; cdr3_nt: TGCGCCAGCAGCTGGAGGGACAGGGGGATTCGTGAAAAACTGTTTTTT
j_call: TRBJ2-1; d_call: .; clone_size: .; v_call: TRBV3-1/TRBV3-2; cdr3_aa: CASSHHSPINEQFF; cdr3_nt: TGTGCCAGCAGCCACCATTCCCCGATCAATGAGCAGTTCTTC
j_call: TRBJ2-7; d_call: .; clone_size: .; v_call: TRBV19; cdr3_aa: CASSLGGSPFYEQYF; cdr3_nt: TGTGCCAGTAGTTTGGGGGGCTCCCCCTTTTACGAGCAGTACTTC
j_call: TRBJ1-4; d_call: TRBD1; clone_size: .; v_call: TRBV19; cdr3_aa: CASRTGEGLFEKLFF; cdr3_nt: TGTGCCAGTCGGACAGGGGAGGGACTTTTTGAAAAACTGTTTTTT
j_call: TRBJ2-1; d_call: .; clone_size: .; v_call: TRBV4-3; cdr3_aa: CASSLETALTYNEQFF; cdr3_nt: TGCGCCAGCAGCCTCGAGACAGCCTTAACCTACAATGAGCAGTTCTTC
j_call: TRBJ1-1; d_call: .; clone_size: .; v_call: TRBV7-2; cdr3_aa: CASSLRWWQEAFF; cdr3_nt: TGTGCCAGCAGCTTAAGGTGGTGGCAAGAAGCTTTCTTT
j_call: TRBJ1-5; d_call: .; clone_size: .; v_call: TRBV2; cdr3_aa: CASSNRDIRQPQHF; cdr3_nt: TGTGCCAGCAGTAACCGGGACATCCGCCAGCCCCAGCATTTT
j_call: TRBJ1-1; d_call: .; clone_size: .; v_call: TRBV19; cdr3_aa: CASSNHVEAFF; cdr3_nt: TGTGCCAGTAGTAACCACGTTGAAGCTTTCTTT
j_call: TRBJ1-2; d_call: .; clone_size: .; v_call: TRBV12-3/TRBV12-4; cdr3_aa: CASSLRYGYTF; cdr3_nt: TGTGCCAGCAGTTTGAGGTATGGCTACACCTTC
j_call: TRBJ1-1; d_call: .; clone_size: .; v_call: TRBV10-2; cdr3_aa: CASSESGSLAFF; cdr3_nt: TGCGCCAGCAGTGAGTCGGGTTCTTTGGCTTTCTTT
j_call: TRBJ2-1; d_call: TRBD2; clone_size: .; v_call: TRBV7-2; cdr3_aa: CASSRTGTSGGNEQFF; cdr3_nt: TGTGCCAGCAGTCGAACCGGGACTAGCGGGGGCAATGAGCAGTTCTTC
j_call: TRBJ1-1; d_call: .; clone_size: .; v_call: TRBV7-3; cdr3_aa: CASSLAGPNTEAFF; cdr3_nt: TGTGCCAGCAGCTTAGCAGGGCCGAACACTGAAGCTTTCTTT
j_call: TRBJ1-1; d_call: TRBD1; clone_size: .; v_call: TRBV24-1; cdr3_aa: CATSDGQGWTEAFF; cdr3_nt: TGTGCCACCAGTGACGGACAGGGCTGGACTGAAGCTTTCTTT
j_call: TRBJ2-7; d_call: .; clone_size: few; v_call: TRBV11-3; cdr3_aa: CASSLDGREQYF; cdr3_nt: TGTGCCAGCAGCTTAGATGGGCGGGAGCAGTACTTC
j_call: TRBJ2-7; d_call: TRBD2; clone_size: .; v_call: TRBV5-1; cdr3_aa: CASSLASGRSNYEQYF; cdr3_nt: TGCGCCAGCAGCTTGGCCAGCGGGAGAAGCAACTACGAGCAGTACTTC